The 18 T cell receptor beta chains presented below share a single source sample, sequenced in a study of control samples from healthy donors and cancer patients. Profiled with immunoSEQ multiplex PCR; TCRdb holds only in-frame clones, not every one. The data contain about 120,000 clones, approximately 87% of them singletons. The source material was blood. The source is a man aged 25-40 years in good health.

CDR3 in DNA: TGCGCCAGCAGCCCGAATTGGGGGCAGGGAGGCACTGAAGCTTTCTTT. It specifies CASSPNWGQGGTEAFF. The chain combines TRBV5-1 with TRBJ1-1; possibly TRBD1 for D (6 bases). Per the germline V gene, CDR1 is SGHRS and CDR2 is YFSETQ. V was clipped by 4 bases and J by 4 bases, with 20 bases between them. The CDR3 contains 16 residues.

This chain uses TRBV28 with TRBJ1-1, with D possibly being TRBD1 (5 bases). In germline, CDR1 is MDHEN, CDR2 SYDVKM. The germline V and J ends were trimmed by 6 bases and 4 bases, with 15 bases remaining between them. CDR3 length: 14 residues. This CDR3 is CASSRGEVGTEAFF. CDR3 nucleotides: TGTGCCAGCAGCCGAGGGGAGGTGGGCACTGAAGCTTTCTTT.

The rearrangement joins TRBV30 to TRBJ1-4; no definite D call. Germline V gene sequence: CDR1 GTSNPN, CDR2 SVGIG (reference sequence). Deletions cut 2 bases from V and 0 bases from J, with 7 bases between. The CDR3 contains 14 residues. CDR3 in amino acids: CAWSPEATNEKLFF. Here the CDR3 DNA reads TGTGCCTGGAGTCCAGAAGCAACTAATGAAAAACTGTTTTTT.

CDR3 region: CASSEQGGGTDTQYF. DNA for the CDR3: TGTGCCAGCAGTGAGCAGGGGGGTGGCACAGATACGCAGTATTTT. The chain uses TRBV6-1 and TRBJ2-3; TRBD1 is a possible D gene (7 bases). V lost 3 bases and J 1 base, leaving 11 bases between the germline ends. CDR3 length: 15 amino acids. From germline, CDR1 is MNHNS and CDR2 SASEGT.

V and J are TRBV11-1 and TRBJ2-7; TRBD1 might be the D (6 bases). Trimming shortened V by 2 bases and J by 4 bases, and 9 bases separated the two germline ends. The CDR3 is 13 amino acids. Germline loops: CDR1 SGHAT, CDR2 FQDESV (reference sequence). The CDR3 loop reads CASSLQQGYEQYF. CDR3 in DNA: TGTGCCAGCAGCTTACAACAGGGATACGAGCAGTACTTC.

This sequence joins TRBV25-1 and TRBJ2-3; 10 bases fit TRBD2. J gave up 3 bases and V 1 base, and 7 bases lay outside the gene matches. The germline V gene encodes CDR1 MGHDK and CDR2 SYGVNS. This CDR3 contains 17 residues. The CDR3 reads CASSEFPAGGPTDTQYF. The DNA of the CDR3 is TGTGCCAGCAGTGAATTCCCAGCGGGGGGGCCAACAGATACGCAGTATTTT.

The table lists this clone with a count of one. This CDR3 is CAISGTGRGYEQYF. DNA for the CDR3: TGTGCCATCAGTGGGACAGGGAGAGGGTACGAGCAGTACTTC. The V and J genes are TRBV10-3 and TRBJ2-7, with 8 bases fitting TRBD1. The V gene's germline CDR1 is ENHRY and CDR2 SYGVKD. V trimming: 4 bases; J trimming: 4 bases; junction bases outside the gene matches: 6. CDR3 length equals 14 residues.

The CDR3 DNA sequence: TGCGCCAGCAGCCAAGATCTGACAGTGTCTAATTCACCCCTCCACTTT. This translates into CASSQDLTVSNSPLHF. The chain carries TRBV4-1 and TRBJ1-6, with D tentatively TRBD1 (5 bases). V lost 0 bases and J lost 6, with 12 bases in between. Per germline, CDR1 MGHRA and CDR2 YSYEKL. CDR3 length: 16 residues.

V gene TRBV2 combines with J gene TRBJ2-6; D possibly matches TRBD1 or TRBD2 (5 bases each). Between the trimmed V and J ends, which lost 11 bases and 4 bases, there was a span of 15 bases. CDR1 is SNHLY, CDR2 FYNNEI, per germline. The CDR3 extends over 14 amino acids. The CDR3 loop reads CAGSRGGGANVLTF. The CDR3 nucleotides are TGTGCCGGATCCCGGGGCGGCGGGGCCAACGTCCTGACTTTC.

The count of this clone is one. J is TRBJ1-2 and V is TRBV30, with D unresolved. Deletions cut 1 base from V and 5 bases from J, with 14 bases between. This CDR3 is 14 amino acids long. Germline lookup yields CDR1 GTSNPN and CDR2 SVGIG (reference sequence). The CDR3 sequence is CAWSALGPTYGYTF. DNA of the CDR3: TGTGCCTGGAGTGCCCTCGGCCCAACTTATGGCTACACCTTC. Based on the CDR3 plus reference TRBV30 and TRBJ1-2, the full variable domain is SQTIHQWPATLVQPVGSPLSLECTVEGTSNPNLYWYRQAAGRGLQLLFYSVGIGQISSEVPQNLSASRPQDRQFILSSKKLLLSDSGFYLCAWSALGPTYGYTFGSGTRLTVV.

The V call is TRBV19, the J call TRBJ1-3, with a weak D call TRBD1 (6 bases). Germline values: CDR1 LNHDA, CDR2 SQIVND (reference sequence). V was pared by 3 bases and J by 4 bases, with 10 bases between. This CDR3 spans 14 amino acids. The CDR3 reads CASSMGADGNTIYF. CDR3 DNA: TGTGCCAGTAGTATGGGGGCAGACGGAAACACCATATATTTT.

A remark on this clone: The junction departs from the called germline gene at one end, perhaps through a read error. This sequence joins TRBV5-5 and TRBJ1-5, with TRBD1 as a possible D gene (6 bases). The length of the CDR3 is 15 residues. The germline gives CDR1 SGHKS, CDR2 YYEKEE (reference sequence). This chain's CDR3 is CASSLGHQGMQPQHF. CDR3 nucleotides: TGTGCCAGCAGTTTGGGACACCAAGGTATGCAGCCCCAGCATTTT.

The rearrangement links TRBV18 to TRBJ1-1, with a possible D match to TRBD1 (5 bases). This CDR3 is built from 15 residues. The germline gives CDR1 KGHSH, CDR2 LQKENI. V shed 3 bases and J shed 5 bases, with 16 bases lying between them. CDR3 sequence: CASSPPAGRYTEAFF. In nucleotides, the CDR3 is TGTGCCAGCTCACCCCCGGCAGGGAGGTATACTGAAGCTTTCTTT. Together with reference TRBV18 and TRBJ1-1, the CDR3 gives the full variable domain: NAGVMQNPRHLVRRRGQEARLRCSPMKGHSHVYWYRQLPEEGLKFMVYLQKENIIDESGMPKERFSAEFPKEGPSILRIQQVVRGDSAAYFCASSPPAGRYTEAFFGQGTRLTVV.

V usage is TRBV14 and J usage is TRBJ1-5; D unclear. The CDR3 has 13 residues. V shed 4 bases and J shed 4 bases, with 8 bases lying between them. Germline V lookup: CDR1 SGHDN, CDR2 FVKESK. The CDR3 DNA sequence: TGTGCCAGCAGCCTAGAGATGAATCAGCCCCAGCATTTT. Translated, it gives CASSLEMNQPQHF.

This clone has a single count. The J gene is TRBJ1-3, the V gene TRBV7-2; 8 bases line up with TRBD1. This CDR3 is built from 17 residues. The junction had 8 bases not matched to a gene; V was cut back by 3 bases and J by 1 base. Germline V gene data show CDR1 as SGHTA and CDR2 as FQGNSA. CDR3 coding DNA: TGTGCCAGCAGCTTGACGCCCCAGGGGGCATCTGGAAACACCATATATTTT. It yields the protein CASSLTPQGASGNTIYF.

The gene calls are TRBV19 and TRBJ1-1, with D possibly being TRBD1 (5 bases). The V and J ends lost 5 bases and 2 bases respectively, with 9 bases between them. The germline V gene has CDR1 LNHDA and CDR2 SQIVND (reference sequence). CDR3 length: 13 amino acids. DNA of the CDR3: TGTGCCAGTAGTGACCAGGGTAACACTGAAGCTTTCTTT. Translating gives CASSDQGNTEAFF.

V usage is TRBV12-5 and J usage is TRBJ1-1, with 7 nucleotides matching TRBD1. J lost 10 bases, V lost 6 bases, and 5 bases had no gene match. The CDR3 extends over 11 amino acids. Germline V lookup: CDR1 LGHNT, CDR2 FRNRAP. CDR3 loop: CASGLTGRAFF. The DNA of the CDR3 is TGTGCTAGTGGCTTGACAGGGCGAGCTTTCTTT. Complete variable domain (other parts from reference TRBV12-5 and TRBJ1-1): DARVTQTPRHKVTEMGQEVTMRCQPILGHNTVFWYRQTMMQGLELLAYFRNRAPLDDSGMPKDRFSAEMPDATLATLKIQPSEPRDSAVYFCASGLTGRAFFGQGTRLTVV.

The CDR3 loop reads CASSQEPLGAGREQFF. The CDR3 region has the DNA TGCGCCAGCAGCCAAGAACCTCTTGGGGCGGGGAGGGAGCAGTTCTTC. The rearrangement uses TRBV4-1 and TRBJ2-1, with D possibly matching TRBD2 (6 bases). This CDR3 is 16 amino acids long. From germline, CDR1 is MGHRA and CDR2 YSYEKL. Trimming removed 0 bases at V and 10 bases at J, with 19 bases between.